This record looks at one TCR beta chain sequence and its context. The germline V gene has CDR1 SGHTA and CDR2 FQGNSA. Trimming took off 3 bases at V and 13 bases at J, with 10 bases between the two ends. The CDR3 has 11 residues. The T cells that were sequenced for TCR beta were CD8+ and CD4+ cells from blood. RNA in amounts of roughly 0.5 to 1 ug was reverse transcribed with random hexamers. An immunoSEQ multiplex PCR amplified TCR beta CDR3 over 54 Vbeta and 13 Jbeta. TCRdb re-called the immunoSEQ multiplex PCR reads through MiXCR, storing one row per CDR3 protein. The table shows 77,000 or so distinct CDR3 sequences, with approximately 94% occurring only once. This entry comes from a study of CD8 T cells in Susac syndrome. Background on the study: The sequenced Susac syndrome patients included more than five who had clinically active disease and under 10 who were in remission.

The receptor's source is a human donor with Susac syndrome. This chain connects TRBV7-2 to TRBJ2-1; D is undetermined. The sequencing sample was made of CD4+ T cells from PBMCs. The CDR3 loop reads CASSFGLGQFF. The CDR3 DNA follows: TGTGCCAGCAGCTTCGGGTTGGGCCAGTTCTTC.